One sample yielded the 17 T cell receptor beta chains listed below, sequenced in a study of ipilimumab plus nivolumab after autologous stem cell transplantation. The repertoire was sequenced with immunoSEQ multiplex PCR; TCRdb's copy has only in-frame clones and lacks some. This sample has roughly 20,000 clones, with about 80% found just once. Sequences were derived from PBMCs, sampled in a trial of ipilimumab plus nivolumab as post-transplant consolidation. The receptor set was obtained from a male donor with diffuse large B-cell lymphoma.

This clone has only a few counts. The V call is TRBV9, the J call TRBJ2-5, with a possible D match to TRBD2 (6 bases). V was pared by 4 bases and J by 4 bases, with 17 bases between. The CDR3 has 15 amino acids. Germline CDR1 is SGDLS and CDR2 is YYNGEE. The CDR3 spells CASSSIGGLGETQYF. CDR3 DNA sequence: TGTGCCAGCAGCTCAATCGGGGGACTGGGAGAGACCCAGTACTTC.

The chain combines TRBV27 with TRBJ2-1, with TRBD1 matching 10 bases. Germline assignment: CDR1 MNHEY and CDR2 SMNVEV (reference sequence). Trimming cost V 8 bases and J 1 base; bases outside gene matches: 2. This CDR3 spans 14 amino acids. This CDR3 is CASADRGSYNEQFF. CDR3 DNA sequence: TGTGCCAGCGCGGACAGGGGGTCCTACAATGAGCAGTTCTTC.

The chain employs TRBV6-5 and TRBJ2-7; perhaps D is TRBD1 or TRBD2 (5 bases each). V dropped 0 bases and J dropped 2 bases, with 11 bases sitting between them. Looked up from germline, CDR1 is MNHEY and CDR2 is SVGAGI. The CDR3 sequence is 15 residues long. The CDR3 nucleotides are TGTGCCAGCAGTTACTCGAGGGACGGGGCCTACGAGCAGTACTTC. Translation gives CASSYSRDGAYEQYF.

This clone was seen a handful of times. The chain recombines TRBV7-2 with TRBJ1-1, with 7 bases identical to TRBD1. The CDR3 extends over 14 amino acids. Germline loops: CDR1 SGHTA, CDR2 FQGNSA. Trimming removed 5 bases from V and 3 bases from J; junction bases left unmatched: 6. CDR3 residues: CASSDTTGYTEAFF. In nucleotides, the CDR3 is TGTGCCAGCAGCGATACGACAGGGTACACTGAAGCTTTCTTT.

The rearrangement uses TRBV28 and TRBJ1-1, with a weak D call TRBD1 (6 bases). V was pared by 8 bases and J by 1 base, with 17 bases between. Per the germline V gene, CDR1 is MDHEN and CDR2 is SYDVKM. The CDR3 extends over 15 amino acids. The CDR3 bases are TGTGCCAGCGGAACACCAGGGGTTGGGAACACTGAAGCTTTCTTT. This gives the protein CASGTPGVGNTEAFF. Looking up the rest from reference TRBV28 and TRBJ1-1 gives the full variable domain: DVKVTQSSRYLVKRTGEKVFLECVQDMDHENMFWYRQDPGLGLRLIYFSYDVKMKEKGDIPEGYSVSREKKERFSLILESASTNQTSMYLCASGTPGVGNTEAFFGQGTRLTVV.

For the CDR3, the DNA is TGTGCCAGCAGCTTTCCGACCTCCTACGAGCAGTACTTC. Amino acids: CASSFPTSYEQYF. J is TRBJ2-7 and V is TRBV7-9; D not certain. This CDR3 has 13 residues. The V end was cut by 3 bases, the J end by 0 bases, with 6 bases between. Germline CDR1 SEHNR, CDR2 FQNEAQ (reference sequence). Supplemented by reference TRBV7-9 and TRBJ2-7, the full variable domain reads DTGVSQNPRHKITKRGQNVTFRCDPISEHNRLYWYRQTLGQGPEFLTYFQNEAQLEKSRLLSDRFSAERPKGSFSTLEIQRTEQGDSAMYLCASSFPTSYEQYFGPGTRLTVT.

The V call is TRBV6-5, the J call TRBJ1-6; possible D gene TRBD1, 6 bases. Trimming cost V 0 bases and J 17 bases, with 20 bases left between them. The germline gives CDR1 MNHEY, CDR2 SVGAGI. The CDR3 has 15 residues. For the CDR3, the DNA is TGTGCCAGCAGTTACTCGCGGCCAGGGTGGGACAAAATCCACTTT. Translated, it gives CASSYSRPGWDKIHF.

This chain joins TRBV2 and TRBJ2-5; 8 bases line up with TRBD2. Germline CDR1 is SNHLY and CDR2 is FYNNEI. The CDR3 is 13 amino acids. Trimming at V came to 3 bases and at J to 5 bases, leaving 2 bases not matched to a gene. As DNA, the CDR3 is TGTGCCAGCAGTGATAGCGGGGTGGAGACCCAGTACTTC. Protein sequence: CASSDSGVETQYF.

This clone was detected once. The rearrangement links TRBV28 to TRBJ2-5, with D possibly being TRBD2 (6 bases). Germline V CDR1 and CDR2: MDHEN, SYDVKM. The CDR3 loop spans 12 amino acids. Trimming shortened V by 8 bases and J by 5 bases, and 12 bases separated the two germline ends. CDR3 DNA: TGTGCCAGCCGCCCCGGAGGGGAGACCCAGTACTTC. Protein: CASRPGGETQYF.

At least ten counts were recorded for this clone. The J gene is TRBJ2-2, the V gene TRBV4-2, with a weak D call TRBD2 (7 bases). The V end was cut by 0 bases, the J end by 2 bases, with 13 bases between. The CDR3 runs 17 residues. Looked up from germline, CDR1 is LGHNA and CDR2 is YNFKEQ. The CDR3 DNA reads TGTGCCAGCAGCCAAGAAGGAGGGGGGGCCAACACCGGGGAGCTGTTTTTT. It translates to CASSQEGGGANTGELFF.

V and J are TRBV7-2 and TRBJ2-7; TRBD1 aligns across 8 bases. The CDR3 length is 15 residues. The germline gives CDR1 SGHTA, CDR2 FQGNSA. V trimming: 1 base; J trimming: 0 bases; junction bases outside the gene matches: 2. This CDR3 is CASSLVGQGSYEQYF. The CDR3 nucleotides are TGTGCCAGCAGCTTAGTAGGACAGGGCTCCTACGAGCAGTACTTC. Combining the CDR3 with reference TRBV7-2 and TRBJ2-7 gives the whole variable domain GAGVSQSPSNKVTEKGKDVELRCDPISGHTALYWYRQSLGQGLEFLIYFQGNSAPDKSGLPSDRFSAERTGGSVSTLTIQRTQQEDSAVYLCASSLVGQGSYEQYFGPGTRLTVT.

This clone occurred a few times. Here the CDR3 DNA reads TGTGCCAGCCACCCTGGACAGGGCAGGTACAATGAGCAGTTCTTC. Protein: CASHPGQGRYNEQFF. The genes are TRBV27 and TRBJ2-1; 8 nucleotides align to TRBD1. J gave up 4 bases and V 8 bases, and 10 bases lay outside the gene matches. There are 15 residues in the CDR3. CDR1 MNHEY and CDR2 SMNVEV come from the germline V gene (reference sequence).

This clone appeared once. The chain employs TRBV28 and TRBJ1-2; 9 bases align to TRBD1. The CDR3 length is 15 residues. Looked up from germline, CDR1 is MDHEN and CDR2 is SYDVKM. Losses at the gene ends were 3 bases for V and 1 base for J; bases not matched to a gene: 3. This CDR3 reads CASSLGQGHNYGYTF. CDR3 in DNA: TGTGCCAGCAGTTTGGGACAGGGACATAACTATGGCTACACCTTC.

This chain links TRBV27 with TRBJ1-5; 7 bases match TRBD1. The CDR3 runs to 14 residues. V was clipped by 7 bases and J by 7 bases; unmatched bases: 10. In germline, CDR1 is MNHEY, CDR2 SMNVEV (reference sequence). The CDR3 loop is CASKGQGEGQPQHF. The CDR3 DNA reads TGTGCCAGCAAAGGGCAGGGGGAAGGACAGCCCCAGCATTTT.

CDR3: CASLSAGNTGELFF. The CDR3, as DNA: TGTGCCAGCCTCTCCGCGGGGAACACCGGGGAGCTGTTTTTT. The chain combines TRBV28 with TRBJ2-2; D may be TRBD2 (5 bases). The germline CDR1 and CDR2 sequences are MDHEN and SYDVKM. V lost 8 bases and J lost 1, with 11 bases in between. This CDR3 contains 14 residues.

The chain recombines TRBV19 with TRBJ1-2, with 8 nucleotides matching TRBD1. The V and J ends lost 8 bases and 0 bases, in that order; junction bases with no gene match: 2. The V gene's germline CDR1 is LNHDA and CDR2 SQIVND (reference sequence). CDR3 length: 13 residues. The CDR3, as DNA: TGTGCCAGTGGGACAGGAACTAACTATGGCTACACCTTC. This translates into CASGTGTNYGYTF.

DNA of the CDR3: TGTGCCAGCTCCCCCACGACAGGGGTGTTCACCGGGGAGCTGTTTTTT. It codes for CASSPTTGVFTGELFF. The chain employs TRBV18 and TRBJ2-2, with 8 bases lining up with TRBD1. The V gene end was trimmed by 6 bases and the J gene end by 4 bases; junction bases not matched to a gene: 10. CDR1 is KGHSH, CDR2 LQKENI, per germline. The CDR3 contains 16 residues.